This T cell receptor beta chain was retrieved from a study of T cells after yellow fever vaccination. Study-level information: Fractions of limited cellularity were prepared by means of SMART-Seq v4 Ultra Low Input. The study's findings and limits: Weaker, the secondary response peaked sooner, at day 5 versus 15. The CD4 compartment and the CD8 compartment contained a small share of clonotypes in common.

This clonotype was counted between two and nine times. Antigen unknown. This CDR3 comprises 16 residues. TCR cDNA, made by 5'RACE template switching, carried an added universal primer site and UMIs. TCRdb reprocessed the 5' RACE reads with MiXCR, giving one entry per CDR3 protein. Of around 300,000 distinct CDR3 sequences listed, about 4% were seen once; the top ten hold 20% to 25%. The specimen comprised PBMCs, sampled 5 days after the yellow fever booster vaccination. The V and J genes are TRBV21-1 and TRBJ2-5; TRBD1 is taken as the D call from the table, unchecked against the DNA. TRBV21-1 is given as a pseudogene. This sequence was found in a man younger than 35 who received the YFV17D yellow fever vaccine. CDR3 coding DNA: TGTGCCAGCAGCAACCGACAGGGGGGCGGACAAGAGACCCAGTACTTC. This encodes CASSNRQGGGQETQYF.